The present T cell receptor beta chain was sequenced within a study of CD8 T cells in Susac syndrome. TCR beta sequencing covered blood CD8+ and CD4+ T cells. The patients who served as multiple sclerosis controls were treatment-naive and had stable or active relapsing-remitting disease that fulfilled the revised McDonald criteria. Reverse transcription of roughly 0.5 to 1 ug RNA was performed with random hexamers. An immunoSEQ multiplex PCR generated amplified TCR beta CDR3 products spanning 54 Vbeta and 13 Jbeta. TCRdb redid the calling of the immunoSEQ multiplex PCR reads with MiXCR, one entry per CDR3 protein. This table has 150,000 to 160,000 distinct CDR3 sequences, roughly 96% appearing once. Input material: CD8+ T cells from PBMCs. This receptor was obtained from a human donor with multiple sclerosis.

The CDR3 protein is CASSGQGLYEQYF. DNA for the CDR3: TGTGCCAGCAGCGGACAGGGTCTGTACGAGCAGTACTTC. The chain is built from TRBV11-2 and TRBJ2-7, with 8 bases matching TRBD1. J was trimmed by 4 bases and V by 5 bases; bases with no gene match: 4. The V gene's germline CDR1 is SGHAT and CDR2 FQNNGV. The CDR3 is 13 amino acids.